The rows below give T cell receptor beta chains drawn from one sample of a study of T cell repertoires in ileal Crohn's disease. Sequencing was performed with immunoSEQ multiplex PCR; in TCRdb, only in-frame clones are kept and a portion is missing. The sample includes approximately 15,000 clones, more than 80% of them seen just once. Material for sequencing was ileal tissue. Receptor source: an adult with Crohn's disease. Each CDR3 is given with its conserved first and last residue. The order of the fields is J gene, D gene, clone size, CDR3 length, V gene, CDR3 protein, CDR3 DNA. A D gene is named only where the DNA matches it firmly. Clone size appears in some rows only: once, few, many, or a class for an expanded clone.

TRBJ1-2 | . | . | 15 | TRBV5-6 | CASSLARRPNYGYTF | TGTGCCAGCAGCTTGGCCAGGCGACCTAACTATGGCTACACCTTC
TRBJ2-1 | . | . | 16 | TRBV7-3 | CASSSQGGGLRNEQFF | TGTGCCAGCAGCTCGCAGGGAGGGGGGCTTCGGAATGAGCAGTTCTTC
TRBJ2-5 | . | . | 16 | TRBV18 | CASSPRGGQGQETQYF | TGTGCCAGCTCACCGCGGGGTGGGCAGGGCCAAGAGACCCAGTACTTC
TRBJ1-6 | . | . | 14 | TRBV5-4 | CASSLDSYNSPLHF | TGTGCCAGCAGCTTGGACAGCTATAATTCACCCCTCCACTTT
TRBJ2-1 | TRBD1 | . | 14 | TRBV30 | CAGTTGTGVNEQFF | TGTGCCGGGACCACCGGGACAGGGGTGAATGAGCAGTTCTTC
TRBJ1-5 | TRBD1 | . | 14 | TRBV19 | CASTPDRGYQPQHF | TGTGCCAGTACTCCGGACAGGGGTTACCAGCCCCAGCATTTT
TRBJ2-1 | TRBD2 | few | 13 | TRBV5-5 | CASKLAGDNEQFF | TGTGCCAGCAAACTAGCGGGAGACAATGAGCAGTTCTTC
TRBJ1-4 | . | . | 16 | TRBV27 | CASTLGEGGTNEKLFF | TGTGCCAGCACCCTTGGGGAGGGCGGAACTAATGAAAAACTGTTTTTT
TRBJ2-3 | TRBD2 | . | 12 | TRBV29-1 | CQAASGTDTQYF | TGCCAGGCGGCTAGCGGGACAGATACGCAGTATTTT
TRBJ1-2 | . | . | 13 | TRBV30 | CAWSEAVTGGYTF | TGTGCCTGGAGTGAGGCAGTCACGGGTGGCTACACCTTC
TRBJ2-3 | . | . | 16 | TRBV7-9 | CASSLGETSSADTQYF | TGTGCCAGCAGCTTAGGGGAGACTAGTTCGGCAGATACGCAGTATTTT
TRBJ2-5 | . | . | 10 | TRBV29-1 | CSVGGETQYF | TGCAGCGTCGGGGGAGAGACCCAGTACTTC
TRBJ2-3 | . | . | 15 | TRBV7-6 | CASSTRDISTDTQYF | TGTGCCAGCAGCACCCGGGACATAAGCACAGATACGCAGTATTTT
TRBJ2-2 | TRBD1 | . | 14 | TRBV5-1 | CASSLGQVFGELFF | TGCGCCAGCAGCCTTGGACAGGTCTTCGGGGAGCTGTTTTTT
TRBJ2-3 | TRBD2 | . | 16 | TRBV5-4 | CASSWASGGGADTQYF | TGTGCCAGCAGCTGGGCTAGCGGGGGGGGTGCAGATACGCAGTATTTT
TRBJ1-4 | . | . | 15 | TRBV5-1 | CASSPASGEGEKLFF | TGCGCCAGCAGTCCTGCATCCGGAGAGGGTGAAAAACTGTTTTTT
TRBJ1-2 | . | . | 14 | TRBV18 | CASSPPTESYGYTF | TGTGCCAGCTCACCACCAACAGAGAGCTATGGCTACACCTTC
TRBJ2-2 | . | . | 15 | TRBV6-5 | CASSSAGLDTGELFF | TGTGCCAGCAGTTCGGCAGGGTTGGACACCGGGGAGCTGTTTTTT
TRBJ2-3 | . | . | 16 | TRBV13 | CASSLAGPLVTDTQYF | TGTGCCAGCAGCTTGGCAGGGCCTCTCGTCACAGATACGCAGTATTTT
TRBJ2-5 | . | . | 9 | TRBV7-9 | CASGKTQYF | TGTGCCAGCGGCAAGACCCAGTACTTC
TRBJ1-6 | TRBD1 | . | 15 | TRBV5-1 | CASSAGDSTDSPLHF | TGCGCCAGCAGCGCAGGGGACAGTACGGATTCACCCCTCCACTTT
TRBJ2-3 | TRBD2 | . | 15 | TRBV28 | CASSKGLGSTDTQYF | TGTGCCAGCAGCAAGGGACTAGGGAGCACAGATACGCAGTATTTT